This T cell receptor beta chain was recovered during a study of CXCR3-negative and CXCR3-positive naive CD8 T cells. Study results and caveats: Naive subsets did not differ in surface CD5, and the authors estimated TCR strength using properties of the TRB CDR3. The study found more hydrophobic TRB CDR3s in CXCR3-positive naive cells than in CXCR3-negative naive cells. For naive cells, CXCR3-negative and CXCR3-positive subsets had similar TRBV-TRBJ usage; for memory cells, usage differed.

As for this clonotype: Antigen specificity is unknown.

Carrying UMI labels, the TRB cDNA libraries were prepared through 5' RACE. After re-calling the 5' RACE reads, TCRdb lists one entry per CDR3 protein, DNA absent. The sample totals about 86,000 distinct CDR3 sequences. The CDR3 spans 17 residues. Germline CDR1 is MDHEN and CDR2 is SYDVKM. Material for sequencing was naive CXCR3+ CD8+ T cells from blood. Described subset: CD45RO-CCR7+CD27+CD95- naive CD8+ T cells expressing CXCR3 (TNR3+). This clonotype originated in a human donor in good health. Some clones in this sample may be carry-over from other donors' samples. The chain joins TRBV28 to TRBJ2-1; TCRdb names TRBD1, which stays unverified in the absence of DNA. This chain's CDR3 is CASSYPAGKSSYNEQFF. Complete variable domain (other parts from reference TRBV28 and TRBJ2-1): DVKVTQSSRYLVKRTGEKVFLECVQDMDHENMFWYRQDPGLGLRLIYFSYDVKMKEKGDIPEGYSVSREKKERFSLILESASTNQTSMYLCASSYPAGKSSYNEQFFGPGTRLTVL.